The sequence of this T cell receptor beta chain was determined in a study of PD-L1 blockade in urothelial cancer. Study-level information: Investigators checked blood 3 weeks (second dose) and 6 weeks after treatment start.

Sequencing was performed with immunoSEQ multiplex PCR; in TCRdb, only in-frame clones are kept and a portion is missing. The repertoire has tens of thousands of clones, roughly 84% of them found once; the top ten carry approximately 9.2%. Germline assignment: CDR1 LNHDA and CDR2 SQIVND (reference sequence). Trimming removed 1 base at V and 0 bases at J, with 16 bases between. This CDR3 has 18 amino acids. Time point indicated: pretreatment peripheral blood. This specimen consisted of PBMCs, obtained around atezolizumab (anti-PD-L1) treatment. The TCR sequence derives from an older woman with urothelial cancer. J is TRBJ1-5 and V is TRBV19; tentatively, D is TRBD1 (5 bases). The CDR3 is CASSIGSWGQGSNQPQHF. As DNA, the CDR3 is TGTGCCAGTAGTATAGGATCGTGGGGTCAGGGTAGCAATCAGCCCCAGCATTTT.